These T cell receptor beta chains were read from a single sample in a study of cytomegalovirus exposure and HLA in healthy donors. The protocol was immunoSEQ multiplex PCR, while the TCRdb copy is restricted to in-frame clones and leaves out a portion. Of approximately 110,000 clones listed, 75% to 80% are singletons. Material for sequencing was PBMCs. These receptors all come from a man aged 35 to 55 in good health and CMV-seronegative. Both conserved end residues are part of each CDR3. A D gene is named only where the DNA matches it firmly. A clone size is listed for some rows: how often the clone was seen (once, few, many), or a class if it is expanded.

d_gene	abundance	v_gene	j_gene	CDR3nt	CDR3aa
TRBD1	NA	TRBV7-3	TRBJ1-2	TGTGCCAGCAGCTTAGGTGGGACAGGGGGCGCGGACTATGGCTACACCTTC	CASSLGGTGGADYGYTF
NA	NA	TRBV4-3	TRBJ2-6	TGCGCCAGCAGCCAAAGGAGGTCCGCCTCTGGGGCCAACGTCCTGACTTTC	CASSQRRSASGANVLTF
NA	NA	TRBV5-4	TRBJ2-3	TGTGCCAGCAGCGGCGGAGGGCAGGGGAGGGGAGATACGCAGTATTTT	CASSGGGQGRGDTQYF
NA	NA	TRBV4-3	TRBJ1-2	TGCGCCAGCAGCGCGAATCTCGGTTTCTATGGCTACACCTTC	CASSANLGFYGYTF
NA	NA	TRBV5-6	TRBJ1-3	TGTGCCAGCAGCTTGACCGGGGTCTCTGGAAACACCATATATTTT	CASSLTGVSGNTIYF
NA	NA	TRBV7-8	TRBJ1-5	TGCGCCAGCAGCCAAGCGCGGGGGGTAAATCAGCCCCAGCATTTT	CASSQARGVNQPQHF
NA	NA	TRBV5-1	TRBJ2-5	TGCGCCAGCGGGGAGTGGTCCCAAGAGACCCAGTACTTC	CASGEWSQETQYF
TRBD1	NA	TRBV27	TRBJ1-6	TGTGCCAGCCGACAGGGGAATTCACCCCTCCACTTT	CASRQGNSPLHF
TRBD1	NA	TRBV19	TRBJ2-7	TGTGCCAGTAGTGGCCGGGACAGGGCCTACGAGCAGTACTTC	CASSGRDRAYEQYF
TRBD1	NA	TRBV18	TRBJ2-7	TGTGCCAGCTCACCATACCGGGACAGGGGCTCCGAGCAGTACTTC	CASSPYRDRGSEQYF
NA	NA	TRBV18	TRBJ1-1	TGTGCCAGCTCACCCCTGACAGTCGCCATGAACACTGAAGCTTTCTTT	CASSPLTVAMNTEAFF
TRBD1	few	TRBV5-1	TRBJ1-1	TGCGCCAGCAGCAGGACAGGGAACACTGAAGCTTTCTTT	CASSRTGNTEAFF
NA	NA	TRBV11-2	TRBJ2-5	TGTGCCAGCAGCTATCCAGGGGTGGAGACCCAGTACTTC	CASSYPGVETQYF
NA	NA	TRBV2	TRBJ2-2	TGTGCCAGCAGTCCGACTACCGGGGAGCTGTTTTTT	CASSPTTGELFF
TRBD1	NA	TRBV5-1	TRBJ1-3	TGCGCCAGCAGCTTGGGATCAGGGGGCTCTGGAAACACCATATATTTT	CASSLGSGGSGNTIYF
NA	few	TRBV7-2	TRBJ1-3	TGTGCCAGCAGCTTAGCGGCGGGGAGCACCATATATTTT	CASSLAAGSTIYF
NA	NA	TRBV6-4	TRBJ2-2	TGTGCCAGCACGGTCAGGGCGACCGGGGAGCTGTTTTTT	CASTVRATGELFF
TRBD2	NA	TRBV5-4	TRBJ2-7	TGTGCCAGCAGCCCCGGGACTAGCGGGGGGTTCGCGTCCGAGCAGTACTTC	CASSPGTSGGFASEQYF
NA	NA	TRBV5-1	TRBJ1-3	TGCGCCAGCAGCCGGGAGGCCCTTGGAAACACCATATATTTT	CASSREALGNTIYF
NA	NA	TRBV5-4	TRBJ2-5	TGTGCCAGCAGCCAATTCGACAGACTAGAGACCCAGTACTTC	CASSQFDRLETQYF
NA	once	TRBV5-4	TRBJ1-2	TGTGCCAGCAGCACGGACAGTAACTATGGCTACACCTTC	CASSTDSNYGYTF
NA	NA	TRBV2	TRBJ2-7	TGTGCCAGCCGCCGGGAGACAGGGCCGTACGAGCAGTACTTC	CASRRETGPYEQYF
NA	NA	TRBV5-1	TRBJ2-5	TGCGCCAGCAGCTTGAGGGGGCAAGAGACCCAGTACTTC	CASSLRGQETQYF
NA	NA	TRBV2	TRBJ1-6	TGTGCCAGCAGAGGGGAGGGAACGGCACCCCTCCACTTT	CASRGEGTAPLHF
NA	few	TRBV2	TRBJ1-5	TGTGCCAGCAGTCCCGACAGGAACAATCAGCCCCAGCATTTT	CASSPDRNNQPQHF
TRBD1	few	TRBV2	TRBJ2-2	TGTGCCAGAGTCGGACAGGCGAACACCGGGGAGCTGTTTTTT	CARVGQANTGELFF
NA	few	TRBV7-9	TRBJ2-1	TGTGCCAGCAGCTTAGCCTCAGGGGCCCAGGGGGAGCAGTTCTTC	CASSLASGAQGEQFF
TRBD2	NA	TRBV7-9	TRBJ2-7	TGTGCCAGCAGCTTAGTACTAGCGGGGTACGAGCAGTACTTC	CASSLVLAGYEQYF
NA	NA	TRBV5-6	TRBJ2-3	TGTGCCAGCAGCTTGTCCTCGAGTTCAGATACGCAGTATTTT	CASSLSSSSDTQYF
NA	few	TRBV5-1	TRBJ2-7	TGCGCCAGCAGCTTGGGCCACTCGAGCTCCTACGAGCAGTACTTC	CASSLGHSSSYEQYF
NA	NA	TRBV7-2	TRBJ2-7	TGTGCCAGCAGCAGATCCGGGACACTCTACGAGCAGTACTTC	CASSRSGTLYEQYF
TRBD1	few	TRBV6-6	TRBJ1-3	TGTGCCAGCAGCCCGGGACAGACAAACTCTGGAAACACCATATATTTT	CASSPGQTNSGNTIYF
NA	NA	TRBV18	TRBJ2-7	TGTGCCAGCTCACCAAGGCGGGACGAGCAGTACTTC	CASSPRRDEQYF
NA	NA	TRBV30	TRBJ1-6	TGTGCCTGGAGTAGCCAACGGGTGAGCTCCTATAATTCACCCCTCCACTTT	CAWSSQRVSSYNSPLHF
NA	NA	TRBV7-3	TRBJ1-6	TGTGCCAGCAGCTTTCAGACAGGCCTCGGCGTGAATTCACCCCTCCACTTT	CASSFQTGLGVNSPLHF
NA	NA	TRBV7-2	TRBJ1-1	TGTGCCAGCAGCCCCCCCCGGGGAACGAACACTGAAGCTTTCTTT	CASSPPRGTNTEAFF
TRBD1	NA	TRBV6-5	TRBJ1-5	TGTGCCAGCAGCCGCGACAGGGAAAATCAGCCCCAGCATTTT	CASSRDRENQPQHF
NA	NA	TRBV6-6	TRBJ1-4	TGTGCCAGCAGTTACTCGATATCCAGGGCTGAAAAACTGTTTTTT	CASSYSISRAEKLFF
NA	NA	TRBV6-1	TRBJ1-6	TGTGCCAGCAGTGGGGGGGACCTTTCACCCCTCCACTTT	CASSGGDLSPLHF
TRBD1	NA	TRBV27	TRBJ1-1	TGTGCCAGCAGTATAACAGGGGTGAACACTGAAGCTTTCTTT	CASSITGVNTEAFF
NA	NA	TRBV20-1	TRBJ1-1	TGCAGTGCTTATCGTTTGACTGAAGCTTTCTTT	CSAYRLTEAFF
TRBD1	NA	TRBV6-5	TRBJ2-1	TGTGCCAGCAAGGGGGCGCCGTACAATGAGCAGTTCTTC	CASKGAPYNEQFF
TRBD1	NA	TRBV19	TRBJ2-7	TGTGCCAGTAGTATAGGACGTCGACAGGGGGGATACGAGCAGTACTTC	CASSIGRRQGGYEQYF
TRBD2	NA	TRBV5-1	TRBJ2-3	TGCGCCAGCAGCTTGACTAGCGGGACAGATACGCAGTATTTT	CASSLTSGTDTQYF
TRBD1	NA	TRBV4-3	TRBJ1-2	TGCGCCAGCAGCCAAGACAGGGGGGATGGCTACACCTTC	CASSQDRGDGYTF
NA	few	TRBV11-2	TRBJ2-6	TGTGCCAGCAGCCTGGGACAATGGGACTCTGGGGCCAACGTCCTGACTTTC	CASSLGQWDSGANVLTF
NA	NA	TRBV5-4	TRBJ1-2	TGTGCCAGCACACCTCGGGGCGGGAAGGCTTGGGGCTACACCTTC	CASTPRGGKAWGYTF
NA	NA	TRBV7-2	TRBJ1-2	TGTGCCAGCAGCTTAGCCCGGGACACCCTAGGATATGGCTACACCTTC	CASSLARDTLGYGYTF
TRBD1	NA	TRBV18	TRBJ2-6	TGTGCCAGCTCACCTCAGGGGGCGAGCTCTGGGGCCAACGTCCTGACTTTC	CASSPQGASSGANVLTF
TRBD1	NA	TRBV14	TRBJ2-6	TGTGCCAGCAGCTCGGACAGGGGGTCGGGGGCCAACGTCCTGACTTTC	CASSSDRGSGANVLTF
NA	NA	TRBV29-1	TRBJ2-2	TGCAGCGTCTCAACCGGGCAGGGTTCCGGGGAGCTGTTTTTT	CSVSTGQGSGELFF
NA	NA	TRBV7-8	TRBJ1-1	TGTGCCAGCAGCCAAGGGGGCACTGAAGCTTTCTTT	CASSQGGTEAFF
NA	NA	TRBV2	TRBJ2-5	TGTGCCAGCAGTGGAGAGACAGGAAAAGTGGGAAAGACCCAGTACTTC	CASSGETGKVGKTQYF
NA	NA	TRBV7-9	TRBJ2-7	TGTGCCAGCAGCACCGACAGGTTCTCCTACGAGCAGTACTTC	CASSTDRFSYEQYF
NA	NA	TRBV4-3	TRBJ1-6	TGCGCCAGCAGTCCGGGACTGCGAGTTTACTATAATTCACCCCTCCACTTT	CASSPGLRVYYNSPLHF